Each of the 8 T cell receptor beta chains below was sequenced from the same sample in a study of blood T cells in healthy people across ages (dated by TCRdb to the mid-2010s). Libraries were constructed by 5' RACE. TCRdb records Illumina HiSeq 2500 as the sequencer. A second PCR of 7 to 11 cycles was performed with a sample-barcoded 5' primer and a J-beta primer mix. TCRdb applied fastp at Q25 and MiXCR to the public reads, then kept only in-frame beta chains. Entries that share a CDR3 protein sequence are merged under the most common genes and DNA. The sample table records around 990,000 distinct CDR3 sequences; approximately 38% of these occur just once. The ten top clones hold about an eighth of the sample. The specimen sequenced was blood. These receptor sequences come from a young man in good health.

This clonotype was counted only a few times. J is TRBJ1-2 and V is TRBV5-1, with no clear D. Germline CDR1 and CDR2: SGHRS and YFSETQ. The V and J ends lost 4 bases and 8 bases respectively, with 18 bases between them. The CDR3 length is 14 residues. In nucleotides, the CDR3 is TGCGCCAGCAGCCGGGAGCGGGCAAGCGACGGCTACACCTTC. Translated, it gives CASSRERASDGYTF.

This clonotype was found once. This chain joins TRBV7-6 and TRBJ2-5; tentative D call: TRBD1 (5 bases). V lost 1 base to trimming and J lost 5 bases, with 11 bases between them. The CDR3 covers 14 residues. Germline loops: CDR1 SGHVS, CDR2 FNYEAQ. CDR3: CASSLGNRSETQYF. CDR3 DNA sequence: TGTGCCAGCAGCTTAGGGAACAGGTCCGAGACCCAGTACTTC. Using reference TRBV7-6 and TRBJ2-5 for the parts outside the CDR3, the full variable domain is GAGVSQSPRYKVTKRGQDVALRCDPISGHVSLYWYRQALGQGPEFLTYFNYEAQQDKSGLPNDRFSAERPEGSISTLTIQRTEQRDSAMYRCASSLGNRSETQYFGPGTRLLVL.

Points on this clonotype: At one end, the junction sequence differs from germline, possibly due to a read error. The V gene is TRBV7-2, the J gene TRBJ2-1; D is undetermined. The CDR3 has 14 residues. The germline V gene encodes CDR1 SGHTA and CDR2 FQGNSA. CDR3 DNA sequence: TGTGCCAGCAGCCCCCAAGGCTCCTACAATGGGCAGTTCTTC. It specifies CASSPQGSYNGQFF. The whole variable domain, remainder taken from reference TRBV7-2 and TRBJ2-1, is GAGVSQSPSNKVTEKGKDVELRCDPISGHTALYWYRQSLGQGLEFLIYFQGNSAPDKSGLPSDRFSAERTGGSVSTLTIQRTQQEDSAVYLCASSPQGSYNGQFFGPGTRLTVL.

The chain joins TRBV9 to TRBJ2-5; TRBD1 matches at 10 bases. The J segment lost 7 bases and the V segment lost 3 bases, leaving 9 bases of the junction unmatched. Germline values: CDR1 SGDLS, CDR2 YYNGEE. The CDR3 is 15 amino acids. The DNA for the CDR3 is TGTGCCAGCAGCGCGTATGGGACAGGGGATGGGACCCAGTACTTC. It is translated as CASSAYGTGDGTQYF.

This clonotype was seen a few times. The chain's CDR3 is CASSYSQGSNEQFF. For the CDR3, the DNA is TGTGCCAGCAGTTACTCCCAGGGTTCGAATGAGCAGTTCTTC. This rearrangement joins TRBV6-5 to TRBJ2-1; D is possibly TRBD1 (5 bases). From germline, CDR1 is MNHEY and CDR2 SVGAGI. The V gene lost 0 bases and the J gene lost 7 bases, with 10 bases spanning the gap. This CDR3 region has 14 residues.

This clonotype was counted between two and nine times. This chain uses TRBV19 with TRBJ2-5; D unclear. The CDR3 has 13 amino acids. V was pared by 1 base and J by 5 bases, with 8 bases between. Germline V gene sequence: CDR1 LNHDA, CDR2 SQIVND (reference sequence). In nucleotides, the CDR3 is TGTGCCAGTAGTATAGTCTCTGGGGAGACCCAGTACTTC. Translated: CASSIVSGETQYF.

For this clonotype: This may come from a read error, since a much larger clone is one base off. This sequence joins TRBV20-1 and TRBJ2-3, with D perhaps assigned TRBD1 or TRBD2 (6 bases each). Trimming removed 6 bases at V and 4 bases at J, with 23 bases between. Germline V lookup: CDR1 DFQATT, CDR2 SNEGSKA (reference sequence). CDR3 length: 16 amino acids. CDR3 nucleotides: TGCAGTGCCGCGGGACGGGGGCGGGGCTACCCAGATACGCAGTATTTT. This codes for CSAAGRGRGYPDTQYF.

This clonotype was seen only once. This chain links TRBV12-3 or TRBV12-4 with TRBJ2-6; D remains unclear. The CDR3 spans 14 residues. The ends were cut back, 5 bases at V and 3 bases at J, with 8 bases in the middle. CDR3 sequence (DNA): TGTGCCAGCAGTGCCTATGGTGGGGCCAACGTCCTGACTTTC. This translates into CASSAYGGANVLTF.